Listed here are 18 T cell receptor beta chains from one sample, sequenced in a study of T-cell reconstitution after alpha-beta-depleted transplantation in children. As it was prepared, the TCRbeta library received unique molecular identifiers. TCRdb redid the calling of the PCR reads with MiXCR, one entry per CDR3 protein. The sample carries approximately 340,000 distinct CDR3 sequences, about 9.4% recorded once. The material was PBMCs from the stem cell graft donor, obtained from the stem cell graft. Receptors originate from a human donor who donated a stem cell graft to a child with acute lymphoblastic leukemia.

The chain employs TRBV27 and TRBJ2-1; D is possibly TRBD2 (5 bases). Trimming pared 5 bases from V and 6 bases from J, leaving 20 bases between. The germline V gene encodes CDR1 MNHEY and CDR2 SMNVEV (reference sequence). The CDR3 extends over 16 amino acids. The CDR3 region is CASSPRISRGSNEQFF. CDR3 bases: TGTGCCAGCAGTCCCCGCATTAGCCGCGGGTCCAATGAGCAGTTCTTC.

There are a few counts of this clonotype. J is TRBJ1-1 and V is TRBV29-1, with D perhaps TRBD1 (5 bases). Germline CDR1 and CDR2: SQVTM and ANQGSEA. With 8 bases removed from V and 2 bases from J, the gap between germline ends came to 21 bases. The CDR3 runs to 15 residues. CDR3 coding DNA: TGCAGCACCCCGGGGAGGGTCGGGGGAAACACTGAAGCTTTCTTT. Translated, it gives CSTPGRVGGNTEAFF.

Concerning this clonotype itself: Possible read error: a much larger clone is one base away. The chain links TRBV5-1 to TRBJ2-2, with no clear D. This CDR3 is built from 16 residues. The V and J ends lost 1 base and 4 bases respectively, with 14 bases between them. The V gene's germline CDR1 is SGHRS and CDR2 YFSETQ. The DNA for the CDR3 is TGCGCCAGCAGCTTGATTGGCCCCCTGGGCACCGGGGAGCTGTTTTTT. Translated, it gives CASSLIGPLGTGELFF.

This clonotype has only a few counts. The rearrangement joins TRBV7-2 to TRBJ2-1, with TRBD2 identical over 8 bases. This CDR3 region has 14 residues. The V and J ends lost 4 bases and 13 bases, in that order; junction bases with no gene match: 12. Germline CDR1 SGHTA, CDR2 FQGNSA. The CDR3 loop is CASSSVGVAGGQFF. CDR3 DNA sequence: TGTGCCAGCAGCTCCGTAGGGGTGGCGGGAGGTCAGTTCTTC.

The chain has TRBV5-1 and TRBJ2-3, with 10 bases aligning to TRBD1. Germline CDR1 is SGHRS and CDR2 is YFSETQ. The CDR3 loop spans 15 amino acids. V shed 3 bases, J shed 5 bases, and the junction held 6 bases outside the gene matches. CDR3 nucleotides: TGCGCCAGCAGCTCCGGACAGGGGGGGGGAGATACGCAGTATTTT. It yields the protein CASSSGQGGGDTQYF.

This clonotype was counted many times. The rearrangement joins TRBV7-8 to TRBJ2-1; the match to TRBD1 covers 9 bases. The CDR3 extends over 14 amino acids. In germline, CDR1 is SGHVS, CDR2 FQNEAQ. J lost 5 bases, V lost 5 bases, and 4 bases had no gene match. The CDR3 coding sequence is TGTGCCAGCAGCCGGGGGACAGGGAACAATGAGCAGTTCTTC. As protein: CASSRGTGNNEQFF.

This clonotype came up many times. This chain connects TRBV27 to TRBJ2-7, with D uncertain. There are 11 residues in the CDR3. Germline assignment: CDR1 MNHEY and CDR2 SMNVEV (reference sequence). Trimming left V 3 bases short and J 6 bases short, with 6 bases between. CDR3 nucleotides: TGTGCCAGCAGTTTCGGAGCCGAGCAGTACTTC. It encodes CASSFGAEQYF.

This clonotype turned up a few times. CDR3 residues: CASRGLGGNTGELFF. CDR3 sequence (DNA): TGTGCCAGCAGAGGGCTTGGCGGGAACACCGGGGAGCTGTTTTTT. The gene calls are TRBV7-6 and TRBJ2-2; D not certain. Trimming took 6 bases from V and 1 from J, leaving 12 bases between them. The CDR3 extends over 15 amino acids. Germline CDR1 SGHVS, CDR2 FNYEAQ.

This clonotype was observed a few times. The chain couples TRBV9 to TRBJ1-3; possible D gene TRBD1, 5 bases. Deletions cut 4 bases from V and 0 bases from J, with 11 bases between. Per germline, CDR1 SGDLS and CDR2 YYNGEE. The CDR3 totals 15 residues. The CDR3 DNA reads TGTGCCAGCAGCCCACAGGTTAGCTCTGGAAACACCATATATTTT. This gives the protein CASSPQVSSGNTIYF. Combining the CDR3 with reference TRBV9 and TRBJ1-3 gives the whole variable domain DSGVTQTPKHLITATGQRVTLRCSPRSGDLSVYWYQQSLDQGLQFLIQYYNGEERAKGNILERFSAQQFPDLHSELNLSSLELGDSALYFCASSPQVSSGNTIYFGEGSWLTVV.

This clonotype has a count of ten or more. This chain joins TRBV29-1 and TRBJ2-3; TRBD1 is a possible D gene (6 bases). This CDR3 has 15 amino acids. CDR1 is SQVTM and CDR2 is ANQGSEA in the germline V gene. Between the trimmed V and J ends, which lost 4 bases and 4 bases, there was a span of 18 bases. The CDR3 DNA follows: TGCAGCGTTGCGTCGGACAGCTACCCCCCAGATACGCAGTATTTT. It encodes CSVASDSYPPDTQYF.

This clonotype was detected ten times or more. This sequence joins TRBV20-1 and TRBJ2-3; the match to TRBD2 covers 7 bases. CDR3 length: 15 amino acids. The germline CDR1 and CDR2 sequences are DFQATT and SNEGSKA (reference sequence). J lost 4 bases, V lost 3 bases, and 10 bases had no gene match. CDR3 DNA sequence: TGCAGTGCTAGTGTTTGGGGAGGGGTCGCAGATACGCAGTATTTT. Its protein is CSASVWGGVADTQYF.

This clonotype was picked up a small number of times. The genes are TRBV7-2 and TRBJ2-3, with 9 bases aligning to TRBD2. CDR1 and CDR2 (germline): SGHTA, FQGNSA. The V and J ends lost 7 bases and 5 bases, in that order; junction bases with no gene match: 13. The CDR3 covers 16 residues. CDR3 loop: CASIPWASGIGDTQYF. CDR3 sequence (DNA): TGTGCCAGCATCCCCTGGGCTAGCGGGATCGGAGATACGCAGTATTTT. The variable domain in full, with the rest retrieved from reference TRBV7-2 and TRBJ2-3, is GAGVSQSPSNKVTEKGKDVELRCDPISGHTALYWYRQSLGQGLEFLIYFQGNSAPDKSGLPSDRFSAERTGGSVSTLTIQRTQQEDSAVYLCASIPWASGIGDTQYFGPGTRLTVL.

Ten or more counts support this clonotype. J is TRBJ2-5 and V is TRBV28, with D maybe TRBD1 (5 bases). Trimming left V 1 base short and J 2 bases short, with 8 bases between. The CDR3 is 14 residues long. Germline V lookup: CDR1 MDHEN, CDR2 SYDVKM. The CDR3 bases are TGTGCCAGCAGTTTATTGACAGCACAAGAGACCCAGTACTTC. This gives the protein CASSLLTAQETQYF.

This chain connects TRBV6-1 to TRBJ1-1, with a tentative D call TRBD1 (5 bases). The CDR3 contains 13 residues. Germline V gives CDR1 MNHNS, CDR2 SASEGT. V was clipped by 2 bases and J by 8 bases, with 12 bases between them. The CDR3 sequence: CASSEQGSGEAFF. The CDR3 bases are TGTGCCAGCAGTGAACAGGGAAGTGGAGAAGCTTTCTTT.

The sample holds a few counts of this clonotype. This chain connects TRBV29-1 to TRBJ2-1, with TRBD2 matching 12 bases. The CDR3 length is 19 residues. Germline CDR1 reads SQVTM; CDR2 reads ANQGSEA. V lost 6 bases to trimming and J lost 5 bases; unmatched junction nucleotides: 20. The CDR3, as DNA: TGCAGCGTCACTTACCCAACCTTCTCTAGCGGGAGGGCGAACAATGAGCAGTTCTTC. Its protein is CSVTYPTFSSGRANNEQFF.

The chain employs TRBV20-1 and TRBJ2-7; no clear D. The CDR3 is 11 residues long. Germline V lookup: CDR1 DFQATT, CDR2 SNEGSKA (reference sequence). V was cut by 7 bases and J by 5 bases, with 12 bases left in between. CDR3: CSVSDRDEQYF. In DNA, the CDR3 is TGCAGTGTGAGCGATCGCGACGAGCAGTACTTC.

This clonotype was seen at least ten times. The chain has TRBV9 and TRBJ2-2; possibly TRBD2 for D (6 bases). V was pared by 4 bases and J by 1 base, with 14 bases between. CDR3 size: 16 residues. Germline CDR1 is SGDLS and CDR2 is YYNGEE. CDR3 region: CASSPTGTLNTGELFF. In nucleotides, the CDR3 is TGTGCCAGCAGCCCGACCGGGACTCTGAACACCGGGGAGCTGTTTTTT.

Ten or more counts support this clonotype. This chain connects TRBV7-8 to TRBJ1-4; maybe TRBD1 (5 bases). V shed 5 bases and J shed 0 bases, with 19 bases lying between them. Per germline, CDR1 SGHVS and CDR2 FQNEAQ. The CDR3 runs to 18 residues. Written as DNA, the CDR3 is TGTGCCAGCAGCCCCCTTCGCATCCTGGGGCCAACTAATGAAAAACTGTTTTTT. Amino acid sequence: CASSPLRILGPTNEKLFF.